The 2 T cell receptor beta chains below were found in one sample sequenced in a study of blood T cell repertoires in COVID-19. This table comes from immunoSEQ multiplex PCR, and its TCRdb copy is limited to in-frame clones, with some not included. The table lists over 200,000 clones, 83% of them singletons. The sequenced sample consisted of peripheral blood. All receptors come from a man older than 75 with acute or convalescent COVID-19.

V gene TRBV6-1 combines with J gene TRBJ1-2; maybe TRBD1 (5 bases). CDR3 length: 13 residues. From germline, CDR1 is MNHNS and CDR2 SASEGT. V was pared by 2 bases and J by 8 bases, with 12 bases between. The CDR3 DNA follows: TGTGCCAGCAGTGAAAATGCGGGGGTGGGCTACACCTTC. Protein sequence: CASSENAGVGYTF.

The V gene is TRBV5-6, the J gene TRBJ2-7, with D unresolved. The CDR3 is made up of 14 amino acids. V lost 2 bases, J lost 4 bases, and 13 bases lay in between. Per germline, CDR1 SGHDT and CDR2 YYEEEE. The CDR3 DNA reads TGTGCCAGCAGCTTCTCTGGAGTATTATACGAGCAGTACTTC. It codes for CASSFSGVLYEQYF.